Below, 26 T cell receptor beta chains from the same sample are listed, as sequenced in a study of regulatory T cells in long-lasting Graves disease. Arm-PCR of CDR3 regions and iRepertoire HTBI primers were used to build TCR beta libraries. TCRdb ran MiXCR on the multiplex PCR reads and lists one entry per CDR3 protein. The sample carries 410,000 or so distinct CDR3 sequences, 14% to 15% recorded once. The time point was: newly diagnosed GD, antithyroid drugs for less than 3 months. The authors made the TCR library using RNA they extracted from PBMCs. These data are also associated with another study on T cells in Graves' hyperthyroidism and ophthalmopathy.

This material consisted of peripheral blood mononuclear cells (PBMCs), taken at new diagnosis, from a patient treated with antithyroid drugs. The source of these receptors is a woman aged 25 to 45 with Graves disease.

This clonotype was seen repeatedly, ten times or more. The chain employs TRBV12-3 or TRBV12-4 and TRBJ2-7, with D perhaps TRBD1 (6 bases). Trimming left V 1 base short and J 3 bases short, with 13 bases between. This CDR3 has 15 amino acids. Here the CDR3 DNA reads TGTGCCAGCAGTTTAGTACAGGGAGCAATCTACGAGCAGTACTTC. The encoded protein is CASSLVQGAIYEQYF.

V is TRBV19 and J is TRBJ1-3, with no clear D. Germline-derived CDR1 and CDR2 are LNHDA and SQIVND (reference sequence). There are 14 residues in the CDR3. Trimming left V 5 bases short and J 4 bases short, with 12 bases between. Here the CDR3 DNA reads TGTGCCAGTAGTCCCTCCGGGGTCGGAAACACCATATATTTT. It encodes CASSPSGVGNTIYF.

On this clonotype: Being one base from a much bigger clone, this may be a read error. The CDR3 carries no conserved terminal phenylalanine or tryptophan, so it likely arises from a read error. This sequence joins TRBV12-3 or TRBV12-4 and TRBJ2-7; the D is unclear. The length of the CDR3 is 13 residues. V lost 0 bases to trimming and J lost 0 bases, with 3 bases between them. CDR3 sequence (DNA): TGTGCCAGCAGTTTAGCGAGCTCCTACGAGCAGTACCTC. It encodes CASSLASSYEQYL.

The genes are TRBV12-3 or TRBV12-4 and TRBJ1-5; D is uncertain. V dropped 10 bases and J dropped 2 bases, with 9 bases sitting between them. The CDR3 consists of 12 residues. The CDR3 loop reads CATRGGNQPQHF. Here the CDR3 DNA reads TGTGCCACCCGGGGAGGCAATCAGCCCCAGCATTTT.

This clonotype was observed many times. The J gene is TRBJ2-1, the V gene TRBV20-1, with D tentatively TRBD1 or TRBD2 (5 bases each). CDR3 length equals 14 residues. The V gene's germline CDR1 is DFQATT and CDR2 SNEGSKA (reference sequence). V was trimmed by 2 bases and J by 4 bases, leaving 12 bases between them. In DNA, the CDR3 is TGCAGTGCTAGATTTGGGGGTTTATACAATGAGCAGTTCTTC. Amino acid sequence: CSARFGGLYNEQFF.

This CDR3 is CASSITSGVYEQYF. The CDR3 DNA is TGTGCCAGTAGTATAACTAGCGGTGTCTACGAGCAGTACTTC. The gene calls are TRBV19 and TRBJ2-7; 8 nucleotides align to TRBD2. The CDR3 runs 14 residues. Germline lookup yields CDR1 LNHDA and CDR2 SQIVND (reference sequence). After removal of 2 bases from V and 3 bases from J, the junction contained 3 bases not matched to a gene.

This clonotype was picked up many times. The chain is built from TRBV28 and TRBJ1-4; D is perhaps TRBD1 (6 bases). V gave up 5 bases and J gave up 8 bases, with 15 bases separating them. This CDR3 contains 14 residues. Germline CDR1 and CDR2: MDHEN and SYDVKM. The CDR3 reads CASSPSTGWEKLFF. CDR3 DNA sequence: TGTGCCAGCAGTCCGTCCACAGGGTGGGAAAAACTGTTTTTT.

Many counts were recorded for this clonotype. CDR3 region: CASSHPRGGGVETQYF. Written as DNA, the CDR3 is TGTGCCAGCAGCCATCCACGGGGGGGCGGTGTGGAGACCCAGTACTTC. The chain combines TRBV3-1 with TRBJ2-5; 8 bases line up with TRBD2. In germline, CDR1 is LGHDT, CDR2 YNNKEL (reference sequence). The junction had 11 bases not matched to a gene; V was cut back by 3 bases and J by 5 bases. The CDR3 has 16 residues.

This clonotype showed up many times. The rearrangement uses TRBV27 and TRBJ2-1; D gene unclear. This CDR3 is built from 14 residues. Trimming took 1 base from V and 4 from J, leaving 8 bases between them. Germline V gene data show CDR1 as MNHEY and CDR2 as SMNVEV (reference sequence). As DNA, the CDR3 is TGTGCCAGCAGTTTATGGGGAAGTTACAATGAGCAGTTCTTC. It encodes CASSLWGSYNEQFF.

Remarks on this clonotype: One end of the junction fails to match germline, which may point to a read error. The V gene is TRBV28, the J gene TRBJ1-3, with 7 bases aligning to TRBD1. The CDR3 consists of 18 residues. Germline CDR1 reads MDHEN; CDR2 reads SYDVKM. CDR3 nucleotide sequence: TGTGCCAGCAGTTTTCCCCTAGGACAGGATTTCTCTGAAAACACCATATATTTT. Translated: CASSFPLGQDFSENTIYF.

CDR3 in amino acids: CSARASSSYNSPLHF. The CDR3 region has the DNA TGCAGTGCCCGGGCCTCGAGCTCCTATAATTCACCCCTCCACTTT. This rearrangement joins TRBV20-1 to TRBJ1-6; no clear D. The CDR3 spans 15 residues. Per germline, CDR1 DFQATT and CDR2 SNEGSKA (reference sequence). Trimming took off 6 bases at V and 0 bases at J, with 12 bases between the two ends.

This clonotype was recorded at least ten times. The CDR3 here is CASSRGGATVYNEQFF. The CDR3 DNA sequence: TGTGCCAGCAGCCGAGGAGGGGCGACCGTTTACAATGAGCAGTTCTTC. The genes are TRBV11-3 and TRBJ2-1; D perhaps matches TRBD2 (6 bases). The CDR3 is 16 amino acids. Looked up from germline, CDR1 is SGHNT and CDR2 is YENEEA. Trimming cost V 5 bases and J 4 bases, with 18 bases left between them.

The rearrangement links TRBV12-3 or TRBV12-4 to TRBJ2-7; 7 bases map to TRBD1. The V gene end was trimmed by 6 bases and the J gene end by 5 bases; junction bases not matched to a gene: 4. The CDR3 covers 12 residues. The CDR3 region is CASRYRGNEQYF. The CDR3, as DNA: TGTGCCAGCAGATACAGGGGAAACGAGCAGTACTTC.

The chain links TRBV4-1 to TRBJ2-7, with D possibly being TRBD1 or TRBD2 (5 bases each). The CDR3 runs to 15 residues. Trimming pared 3 bases from V and 7 bases from J, leaving 19 bases between. Germline CDR1 is MGHRA and CDR2 is YSYEKL. The DNA of the CDR3 is TGCGCCAGCAGCCAGGGTCGGACCTGGGACCTGGAGCAGTACTTC. Protein product: CASSQGRTWDLEQYF.

The CDR3 loop reads CASSSDSGELFF. The CDR3 DNA follows: TGTGCCAGCAGCTCCGACTCCGGGGAGCTGTTTTTT. The J gene is TRBJ2-2, the V gene TRBV7-3; unclear D gene. The CDR3 totals 12 residues. Germline V gene sequence: CDR1 SGHTA, CDR2 FQGTGA. The germline V and J ends were trimmed by 4 bases and 6 bases, with 6 bases remaining between them.

This chain's CDR3 is CASSPDRYSYEQYF. In DNA, the CDR3 is TGTGCCAGCAGCCCTGACAGGTACTCCTACGAGCAGTACTTC. The chain couples TRBV12-3 or TRBV12-4 to TRBJ2-7, with a weak D call TRBD1 (6 bases). CDR3 length: 14 amino acids. Trimming left V 6 bases short and J 0 bases short, with 12 bases between.

This clonotype was counted many times. The chain couples TRBV13 to TRBJ2-7, with D hard to call. The CDR3 contains 13 residues. In germline, CDR1 is PRHDT, CDR2 FYEKMQ (reference sequence). V was trimmed by 5 bases and J by 0 bases, leaving 8 bases between them. The CDR3 DNA is TGTGCCAGCAGCCCCGCGAGCTCCTACGAGCAGTACTTC. Protein: CASSPASSYEQYF.

V is TRBV12-3 or TRBV12-4 and J is TRBJ1-1; TRBD1 aligns across 7 bases. The CDR3 runs 13 residues. The J segment lost 8 bases and the V segment lost 3 bases, leaving 6 bases of the junction unmatched. The CDR3 DNA is TGTGCCAGCAGTTTCAGGGGCAGGGGGGAAGCTTTCTTT. Amino acids: CASSFRGRGEAFF.

As to this clonotype: Given the absence of the conserved phenylalanine or tryptophan at the CDR3 end, a read error is likely. The chain combines TRBV24-1 with TRBJ2-5, with D possibly being TRBD1 or TRBD2 (5 bases each). This CDR3 is 16 amino acids long. In germline, CDR1 is KGHDR, CDR2 SFDVKD. Deletions cut 5 bases from V and 2 bases from J, with 17 bases between. The CDR3 nucleotides read TGTGCCACCAGTGTTCTAATCCGGGACGGTCAAGAGACCCAGTACTCC. Translated, it gives CATSVLIRDGQETQYS.

This clonotype came up many times. This rearrangement joins TRBV29-1 to TRBJ2-1, with 14 bases matching TRBD2. The germline V gene has CDR1 SQVTM and CDR2 ANQGSEA. The CDR3 is 14 residues long. With V trimmed by 3 bases and J by 7 bases, 2 bases remained unmatched. This chain's CDR3 is CSVEGTSGSNEQFF. As DNA, the CDR3 is TGCAGCGTTGAGGGGACTAGCGGGAGTAATGAGCAGTTCTTC.

This clonotype was recorded at least ten times. This sequence joins TRBV9 and TRBJ2-1, with D unresolved. Germline V lookup: CDR1 SGDLS, CDR2 YYNGEE. This CDR3 is 16 amino acids long. V gave up 0 bases and J gave up 0 bases, with 10 bases separating them. As DNA, the CDR3 is TGTGCCAGCAGCGTAGGGGCAGGTAGCTCCTACAATGAGCAGTTCTTC. Translation gives CASSVGAGSSYNEQFF.

This clonotype appeared once. A much larger clone differs from this one at a single base, so this may be a read error. The V call is TRBV25-1, the J call TRBJ2-7; 9 bases map to TRBD2. This CDR3 has 16 residues. Germline values: CDR1 MGHDK, CDR2 SYGVNS. J lost 6 bases, V lost 2 bases, and 11 bases had no gene match. CDR3 nucleotide sequence: TGTGCCAGCAGTGAAACGGGGGGGCTAGCGGGACTCGAGCAGTACTTC. It translates to CASSETGGLAGLEQYF.

The chain links TRBV30 to TRBJ2-3; D is ambiguous. V lost 4 bases, J lost 2 bases, and 16 bases lay in between. This CDR3 region has 15 residues. Per the germline V gene, CDR1 is GTSNPN and CDR2 is SVGIG (reference sequence). The CDR3: CAWTMSRWYTDTQYF. The CDR3 bases are TGTGCCTGGACTATGAGCCGGTGGTACACAGATACGCAGTATTTT.

This clonotype has just a few counts. This chain uses TRBV18 with TRBJ2-3; either TRBD1 or TRBD2 may supply D (5 bases each). Germline CDR1 KGHSH, CDR2 LQKENI. There are 18 residues in the CDR3. Trimming pared 2 bases from V and 2 bases from J, leaving 20 bases between. CDR3 DNA: TGTGCCAGCTCACCAGAAGTAGAGAGGGGACGGGCCACAGATACGCAGTATTTT. It encodes CASSPEVERGRATDTQYF.

This clonotype was detected a few times. This chain uses TRBV12-3 or TRBV12-4 with TRBJ1-1; no reliable D call. V dropped 0 bases and J dropped 8 bases, with 7 bases sitting between them. The CDR3 has 12 amino acids. In DNA form, the CDR3 reads TGTGCCAGCAGTTTAGCCCGGAGAGAAGCTTTCTTT. It translates to CASSLARREAFF.

The genes are TRBV25-1 and TRBJ2-1; TRBD2 matches 15 bases. Germline assignment: CDR1 MGHDK and CDR2 SYGVNS. This CDR3 is built from 20 residues. V was clipped by 3 bases and J by 5 bases; unmatched bases: 14. Here the CDR3 DNA reads TGTGCCAGCAGTGATCTCGGACTAGCGGGAGGGCCGGGTAGAAACAATGAGCAGTTCTTC. Translated, it gives CASSDLGLAGGPGRNNEQFF.